This T cell receptor beta chain was recovered during a study of blood T cell repertoires in COVID-19. Study in general: T cells, B-cell-depleted T cells, or PBMCs supplied cDNA or gDNA.

Participant ages covered about 18 to 89 years across about two dozen US areas. Per the study methods: Nucleated cell number was recorded as an estimate derived from reference gene primer amplification. Clones were sequenced by immunoSEQ multiplex PCR, and TCRdb holds only the in-frame ones, with some missing. That table gives V, J and clone size, and the DNA gave D and trimming. The sample consists of around 250,000 clones, around 93% of them appearing once. The CDR3 runs 14 residues. J lost 3 bases, V lost 9 bases, and 9 bases had no gene match. CDR1 and CDR2 (germline): MNHEY, SMNVEV (reference sequence).

Sequencing was done on a sample of PBMCs or T cells enriched from blood (not recorded which). The sequence was obtained from a human donor in a cohort exposed to, infected with or recovered from COVID-19 (not recorded which). The donor label of this sample is uncertain. V is TRBV27 and J is TRBJ1-1, with 8 positions matching TRBD1. The CDR3 loop reads CASAFRGRDTEAFF. The CDR3 coding sequence is TGTGCCAGTGCTTTCAGGGGGCGGGACACTGAAGCTTTCTTT.